Below, one T cell receptor beta chain is given with its context. This sample stems from a study of blood T cell repertoires in COVID-19. Per the original data handling: Estimated nucleated cell counts came from reference gene primer amplification. Libraries were prepared by immunoSEQ multiplex PCR; TCRdb keeps only in-frame clonotypes and omits some of them. Clone size and V and J calls were adopted from that table, with D and trimming inferred from the DNA. The data show around 150,000 clones, with about 77% seen just once and 14% held by the top ten. The CDR3 is made up of 16 amino acids. The V segment lost 7 bases and the J segment 2 bases; nucleotides outside the gene matches: 8. Germline CDR1 LGHDT, CDR2 YNNKEL (reference sequence).

The J gene is TRBJ2-2, the V gene TRBV3-1 (or the pseudogene TRBV3-2); TRBD1 aligns across 9 bases. Specimen: peripheral blood. The TCR comes from a woman older than 75 with acute or convalescent COVID-19. CDR3 in DNA: TGTGCCAGCATCAATTCGGGACAGGGCAACACCGGGGAGCTGTTTTTT. As protein: CASINSGQGNTGELFF.